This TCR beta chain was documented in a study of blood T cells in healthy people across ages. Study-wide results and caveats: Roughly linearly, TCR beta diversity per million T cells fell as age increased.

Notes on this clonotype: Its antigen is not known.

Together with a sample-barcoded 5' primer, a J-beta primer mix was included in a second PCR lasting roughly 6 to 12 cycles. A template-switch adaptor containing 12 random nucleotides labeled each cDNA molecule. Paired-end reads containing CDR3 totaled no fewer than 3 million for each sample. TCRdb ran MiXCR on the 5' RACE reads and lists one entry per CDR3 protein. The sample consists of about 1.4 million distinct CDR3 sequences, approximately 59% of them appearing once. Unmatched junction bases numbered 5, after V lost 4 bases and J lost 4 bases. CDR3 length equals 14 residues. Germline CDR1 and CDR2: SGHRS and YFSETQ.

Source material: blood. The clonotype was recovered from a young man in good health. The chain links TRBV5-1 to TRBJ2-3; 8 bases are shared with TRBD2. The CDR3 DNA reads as TGCGCCAGCAGCCCGGGACTAGAGTCAGATACGCAGTATTTT. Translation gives CASSPGLESDTQYF.